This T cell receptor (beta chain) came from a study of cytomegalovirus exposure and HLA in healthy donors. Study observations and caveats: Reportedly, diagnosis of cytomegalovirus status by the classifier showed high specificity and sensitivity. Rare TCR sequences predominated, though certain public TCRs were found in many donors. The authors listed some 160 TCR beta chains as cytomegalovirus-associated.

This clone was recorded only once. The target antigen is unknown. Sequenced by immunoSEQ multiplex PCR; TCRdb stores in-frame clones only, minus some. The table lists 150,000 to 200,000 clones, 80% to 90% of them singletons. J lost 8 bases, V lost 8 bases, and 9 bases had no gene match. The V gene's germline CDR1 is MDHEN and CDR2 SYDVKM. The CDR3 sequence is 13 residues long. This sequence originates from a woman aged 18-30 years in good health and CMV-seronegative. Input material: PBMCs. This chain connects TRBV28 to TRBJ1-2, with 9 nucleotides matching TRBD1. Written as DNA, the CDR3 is TGTGCCAGCGGGCTAGACAGGGGGTTGGGCTACACCTTC. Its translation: CASGLDRGLGYTF.